This section outlines one T cell receptor (beta chain) sequence together with its context. The table lists this clone with a few counts. Its antigen is still unknown. Per-nucleotide qualities are absent, and no much larger clonotype sits a single base away. The immunoSEQ Assay, a bias-controlled multiplex PCR, was used to amplify TCRbeta CDR3 regions from genomic DNA. On the authors' methods: Nucleated cell counts per sample were estimated from amplification of reference gene primers within the assay. Sequence reads were collapsed and filtered to measure the absolute abundance of every unique TCRbeta CDR3 rearrangement. For each sample, productive Simpson clonality was calculated as the square root of Simpson's diversity index across productive rearrangements. The table comes from immuneACCESS by way of TCRdb, which keeps in-frame sequences with V and J called. Part of the clones is missing from these tables; in studies checked, under half for an unresolved V gene and the rest for unknown reasons. V and J calls and clone size are as listed in that table; D and trimming were resolved from the DNA. The sample profile shows under 200,000 clones; around 82% of them were found once. The ten most abundant clones make up 4% to 6.5% of the sample.

In the prospective study, participants were roughly 18 to 100 years old, resided in approximately 25 geographic areas of the United States, and were enrolled through a virtual design. To assign participants to cohorts, the prospective study relied on clinical history that participants themselves reported in a screening survey and a study questionnaire. Mobile phlebotomists in the prospective study collected whole blood, serum and a nasopharyngeal or oropharyngeal swab from every participant. Additional blood draws and questionnaires over an approximately two-month period could optionally be provided by prospective study participants. Before DNA extraction, prospective study blood samples were shipped either frozen or at room temperature. The data are from a study of blood T cell repertoires in COVID-19 (dated by TCRdb to the early 2020s). About the full investigation: The collaborator samples originated in the United States, Italy and Spain and spanned the acute and convalescent phases of COVID-19. Nearly every sample came with metadata listing a de-identified subject ID, COVID-19 status, age in years and sex. Deeply sampled blood TCRbeta repertoires from subjects exposed to, actively infected with, or recovered from COVID-19 were included in the dataset. The samples were drawn from two sources: the first 160 participants of the ongoing ImmuneRACE study, and 1,254 subjects contributed by 6 global collaborators. The prospective study material was composed of cDNA or gDNA derived from T cells, B-cell-depleted T cells, or PBMCs. A freely available public database, intended as a resource for researchers studying the immune response to SARS-CoV-2, is where the repertoires were released. Where available, HLA class I and class II types were taken from metadata supplied by the sample provider and were not determined by assay-based typing.

The junction shows trimming of 1 base on V and 2 bases on J, plus 5 bases between the germline ends. The CDR3 goes from the cysteine to the phenylalanine over 13 residues. Of the read, only the CDR3 DNA is kept; its 39 bases are in frame from base 1. The germline V gene sets CDR1 to SGHDN and CDR2 to FVKESK. On the study overall, not on this receptor specifically: Clinical and demographic metadata were provided uncurated, with the amount varying by source and participant.

Sequences were obtained from PBMCs or T cells enriched from blood (not recorded which). The rearrangement joined TRBV14 to TRBJ2-5; the D gene is unclear. The receptor comes from a woman aged 60 to 75 with acute COVID-19. The CDR3 reads as follows: CASSQGRQETQYF. The DNA sequence reads TGTGCCAGCAGCCAAGGGCGGCAAGAGACCCAGTACTTC. Joined to the reference TRBV14 and TRBJ2-5 proteins, this CDR3 gives the full variable domain: EAGVTQFPSHSVIEKGQTVTLRCDPISGHDNLYWYRRVMGKEIKFLLHFVKESKQDESGMPNNRFLAERTGGTYSTLKVQPAELEDSGVYFCASSQGRQETQYFGPGTRLLVL.